This T cell receptor beta chain is drawn from a study of T cells in Graves' hyperthyroidism and ophthalmopathy. Amplified TCR beta CDR3 regions came from RNA transcripts. With the HTBI primer set, the TCR CDR3 went through a first round of RT-PCR. TCRdb re-analysed the multiplex PCR reads in MiXCR, keeping a single row per CDR3 protein. Of about 300,000 distinct CDR3 sequences in the sample, approximately 19% were seen once. CDR3 length: 12 residues. Germline assignment: CDR1 MDHEN and CDR2 SYDVKM. The V segment lost 6 bases and the J segment 6 bases; nucleotides outside the gene matches: 4. In this sample, this clonotype turned up a few times.

The V call is TRBV28, the J call TRBJ2-5; 7 bases align to TRBD1. The sample consisted of blood. The TCR was taken from a middle-aged man with Graves' ophthalmopathy. The CDR3 reads CASSPQGQTQYF. The CDR3 nucleotides read TGTGCCAGCAGCCCACAGGGGCAGACCCAGTACTTC. Full variable domain (remainder filled in from reference TRBV28 and TRBJ2-5): DVKVTQSSRYLVKRTGEKVFLECVQDMDHENMFWYRQDPGLGLRLIYFSYDVKMKEKGDIPEGYSVSREKKERFSLILESASTNQTSMYLCASSPQGQTQYFGPGTRLLVL.